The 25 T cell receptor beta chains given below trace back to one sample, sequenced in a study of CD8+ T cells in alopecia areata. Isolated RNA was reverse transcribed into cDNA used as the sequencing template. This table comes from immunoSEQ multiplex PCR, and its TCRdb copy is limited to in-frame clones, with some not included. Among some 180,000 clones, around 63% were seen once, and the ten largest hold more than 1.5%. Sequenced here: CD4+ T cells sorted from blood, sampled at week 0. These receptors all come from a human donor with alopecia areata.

In nucleotides, the CDR3 is TGTGCCAGCAGCTTATTCCCCAGGGGATTGAGCAATGAGCAGTTCTTC. Its translation: CASSLFPRGLSNEQFF. The chain employs TRBV7-2 and TRBJ2-1, with D perhaps TRBD1 (6 bases). CDR1 is SGHTA and CDR2 is FQGNSA in the germline V gene. CDR3 length: 16 residues. Trimming shortened V by 2 bases and J by 6 bases, and 17 bases separated the two germline ends.

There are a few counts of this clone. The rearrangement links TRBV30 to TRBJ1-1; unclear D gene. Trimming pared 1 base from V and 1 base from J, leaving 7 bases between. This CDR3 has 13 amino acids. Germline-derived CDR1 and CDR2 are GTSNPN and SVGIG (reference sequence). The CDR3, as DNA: TGTGCCTGGAGTGGACTATCGAACACTGAAGCTTTCTTT. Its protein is CAWSGLSNTEAFF. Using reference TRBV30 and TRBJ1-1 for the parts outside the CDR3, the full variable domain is SQTIHQWPATLVQPVGSPLSLECTVEGTSNPNLYWYRQAAGRGLQLLFYSVGIGQISSEVPQNLSASRPQDRQFILSSKKLLLSDSGFYLCAWSGLSNTEAFFGQGTRLTVV.

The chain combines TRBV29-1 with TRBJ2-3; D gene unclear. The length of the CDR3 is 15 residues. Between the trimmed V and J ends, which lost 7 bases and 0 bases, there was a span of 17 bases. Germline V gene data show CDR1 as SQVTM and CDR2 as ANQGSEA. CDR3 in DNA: TGCAGCGCCAGAGACGGGCTGGGCAGCACAGATACGCAGTATTTT. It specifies CSARDGLGSTDTQYF.

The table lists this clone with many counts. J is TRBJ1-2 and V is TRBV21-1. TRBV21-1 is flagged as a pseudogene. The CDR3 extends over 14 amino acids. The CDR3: CASSKYRTDYGYTF. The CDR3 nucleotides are TGTGCCAGCAGCAAATACCGGACTGACTATGGCTACACCTTC.

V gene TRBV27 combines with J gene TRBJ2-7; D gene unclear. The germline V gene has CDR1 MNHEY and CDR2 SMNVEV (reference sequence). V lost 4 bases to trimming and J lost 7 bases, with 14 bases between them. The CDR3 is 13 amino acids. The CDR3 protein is CASSSSPAGEQYF. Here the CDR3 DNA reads TGTGCCAGCAGTTCGTCCCCCGCTGGAGAGCAGTACTTC.

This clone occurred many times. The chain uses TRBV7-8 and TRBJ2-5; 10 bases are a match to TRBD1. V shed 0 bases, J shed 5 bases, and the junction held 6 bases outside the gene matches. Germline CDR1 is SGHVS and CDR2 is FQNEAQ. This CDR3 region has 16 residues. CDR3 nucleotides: TGTGCCAGCAGCTTAGCAACGGGACAGGGGAGGGAGACCCAGTACTTC. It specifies CASSLATGQGRETQYF.

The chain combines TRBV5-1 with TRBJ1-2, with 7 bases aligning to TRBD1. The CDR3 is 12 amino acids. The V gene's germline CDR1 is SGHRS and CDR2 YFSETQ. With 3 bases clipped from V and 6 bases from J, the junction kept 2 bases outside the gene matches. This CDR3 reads CASSSQGDGYTF. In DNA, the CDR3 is TGCGCCAGCAGCTCCCAGGGGGATGGCTACACCTTC.

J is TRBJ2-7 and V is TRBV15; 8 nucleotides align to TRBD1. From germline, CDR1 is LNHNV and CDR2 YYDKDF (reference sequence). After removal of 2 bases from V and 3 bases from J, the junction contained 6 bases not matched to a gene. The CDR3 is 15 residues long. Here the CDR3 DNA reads TGTGCCACCAGCAGACGCGGGACAGGTAGCTACGAGCAGTACTTC. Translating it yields CATSRRGTGSYEQYF.

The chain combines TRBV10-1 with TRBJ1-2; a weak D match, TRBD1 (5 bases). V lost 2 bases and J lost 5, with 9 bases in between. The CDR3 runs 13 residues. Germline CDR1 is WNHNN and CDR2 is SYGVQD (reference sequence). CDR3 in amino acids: CASSERQNYGYTF. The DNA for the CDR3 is TGCGCCAGCAGTGAGCGACAGAATTATGGCTACACCTTC.

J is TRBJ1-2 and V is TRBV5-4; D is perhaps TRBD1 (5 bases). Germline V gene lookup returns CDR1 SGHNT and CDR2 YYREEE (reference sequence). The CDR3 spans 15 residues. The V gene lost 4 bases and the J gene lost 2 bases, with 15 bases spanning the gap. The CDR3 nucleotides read TGTGCCAGCAGCCGGGAGGTCGGGGCCAACTATGGCTACACCTTC. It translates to CASSREVGANYGYTF.

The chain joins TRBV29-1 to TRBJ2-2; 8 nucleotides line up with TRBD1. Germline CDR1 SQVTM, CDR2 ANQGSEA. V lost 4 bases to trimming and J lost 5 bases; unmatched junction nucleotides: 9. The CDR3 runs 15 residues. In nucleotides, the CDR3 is TGCAGCGTTGGCCCAGGGGGCACTCGGACCGGGGAGCTGTTTTTT. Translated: CSVGPGGTRTGELFF.

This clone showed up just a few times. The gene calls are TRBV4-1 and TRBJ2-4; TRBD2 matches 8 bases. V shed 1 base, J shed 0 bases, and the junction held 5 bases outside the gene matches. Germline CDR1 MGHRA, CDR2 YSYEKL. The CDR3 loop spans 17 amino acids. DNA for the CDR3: TGCGCCAGCAGCCAAGGGAGCGGGGGCCCAGCCAAAAACATTCAGTACTTC. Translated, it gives CASSQGSGGPAKNIQYF.

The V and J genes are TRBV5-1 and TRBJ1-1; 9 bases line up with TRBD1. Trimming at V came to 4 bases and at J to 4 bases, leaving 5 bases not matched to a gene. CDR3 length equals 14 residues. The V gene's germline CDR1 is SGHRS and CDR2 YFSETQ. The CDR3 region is CASSAGQGSTEAFF. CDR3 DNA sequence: TGCGCCAGCAGCGCCGGACAGGGGAGCACTGAAGCTTTCTTT.

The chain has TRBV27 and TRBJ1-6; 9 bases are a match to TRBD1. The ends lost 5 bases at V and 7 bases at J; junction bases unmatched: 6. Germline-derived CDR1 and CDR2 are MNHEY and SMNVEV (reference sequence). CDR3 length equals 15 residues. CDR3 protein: CASSTGQGPNSPLHF. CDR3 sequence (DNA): TGTGCCAGCAGTACCGGACAGGGGCCGAATTCACCCCTCCACTTT.

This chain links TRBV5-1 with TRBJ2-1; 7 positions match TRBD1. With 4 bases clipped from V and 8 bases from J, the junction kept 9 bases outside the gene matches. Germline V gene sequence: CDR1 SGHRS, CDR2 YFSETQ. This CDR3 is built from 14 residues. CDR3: CASSLVTGKDEQFF. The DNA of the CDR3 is TGCGCCAGCAGCCTAGTGACAGGGAAAGATGAGCAGTTCTTC.

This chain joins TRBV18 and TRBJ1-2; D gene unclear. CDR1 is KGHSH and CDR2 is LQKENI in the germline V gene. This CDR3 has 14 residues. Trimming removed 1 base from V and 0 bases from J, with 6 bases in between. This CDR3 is CASSPRQTNYGYTF. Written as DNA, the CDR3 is TGTGCCAGCTCACCACGTCAGACTAACTATGGCTACACCTTC.

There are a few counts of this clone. The CDR3 loop reads CASSPGTQDEKLFF. As DNA, the CDR3 is TGTGCCAGCAGCCCCGGGACTCAGGATGAAAAACTGTTTTTT. The chain couples TRBV7-2 to TRBJ1-4, with D possibly matching TRBD1 (5 bases). The CDR3 extends over 14 amino acids. Trimming took off 5 bases at V and 6 bases at J, with 13 bases between the two ends. Germline CDR1 is SGHTA and CDR2 is FQGNSA. The full variable domain, in which reference TRBV7-2 and TRBJ1-4 provide the parts outside the CDR3, is GAGVSQSPSNKVTEKGKDVELRCDPISGHTALYWYRQSLGQGLEFLIYFQGNSAPDKSGLPSDRFSAERTGGSVSTLTIQRTQQEDSAVYLCASSPGTQDEKLFFGSGTQLSVL.

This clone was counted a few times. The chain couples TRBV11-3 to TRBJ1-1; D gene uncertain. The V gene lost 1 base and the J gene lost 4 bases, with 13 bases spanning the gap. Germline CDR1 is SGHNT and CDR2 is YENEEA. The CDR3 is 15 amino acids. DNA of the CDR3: TGTGCCAGCAGCTTAGCGACCGGTAGGACCACTGAAGCTTTCTTT. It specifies CASSLATGRTTEAFF.

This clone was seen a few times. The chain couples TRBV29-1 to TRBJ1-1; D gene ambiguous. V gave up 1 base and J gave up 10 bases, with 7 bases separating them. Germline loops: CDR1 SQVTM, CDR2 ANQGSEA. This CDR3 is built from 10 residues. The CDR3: CSVEGVGAFF. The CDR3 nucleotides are TGCAGCGTTGAAGGGGTGGGAGCTTTCTTT.

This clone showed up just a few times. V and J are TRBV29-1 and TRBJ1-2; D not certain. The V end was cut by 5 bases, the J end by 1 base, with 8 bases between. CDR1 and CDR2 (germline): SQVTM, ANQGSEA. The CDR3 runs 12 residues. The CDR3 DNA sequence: TGCAGCGTTATCCGAAGTAACTATGGCTACACCTTC. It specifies CSVIRSNYGYTF. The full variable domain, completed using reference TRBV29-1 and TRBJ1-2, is SAVISQKPSRDICQRGTSLTIQCQVDSQVTMMFWYRQQPGQSLTLIATANQGSEATYESGFVIDKFPISRPNLTFSTLTVSNMSPEDSSIYLCSVIRSNYGYTFGSGTRLTVV.

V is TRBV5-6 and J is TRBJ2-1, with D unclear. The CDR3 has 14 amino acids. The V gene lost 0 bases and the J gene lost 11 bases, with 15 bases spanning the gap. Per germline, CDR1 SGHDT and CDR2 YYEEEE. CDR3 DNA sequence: TGTGCCAGCAGCTTGGCCGGTAGCTTACATAAGCAGTTCTTC. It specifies CASSLAGSLHKQFF.

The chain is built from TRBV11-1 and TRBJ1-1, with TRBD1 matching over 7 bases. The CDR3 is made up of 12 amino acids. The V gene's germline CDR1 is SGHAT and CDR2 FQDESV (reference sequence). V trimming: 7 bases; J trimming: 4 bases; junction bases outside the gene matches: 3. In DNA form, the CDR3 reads TGTGCCAGCAAAACAGGGGCCACTGAAGCTTTCTTT. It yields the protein CASKTGATEAFF. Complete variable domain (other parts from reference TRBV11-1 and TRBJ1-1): EAEVAQSPRYKITEKSQAVAFWCDPISGHATLYWYRQILGQGPELLVQFQDESVVDDSQLPKDRFSAERLKGVDSTLKIQPAELGDSAMYLCASKTGATEAFFGQGTRLTVV.

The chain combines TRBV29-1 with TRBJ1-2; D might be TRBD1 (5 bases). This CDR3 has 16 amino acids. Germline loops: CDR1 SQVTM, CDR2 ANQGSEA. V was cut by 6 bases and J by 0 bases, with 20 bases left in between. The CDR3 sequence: CSVAPIRQIPNYGYTF. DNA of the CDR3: TGCAGCGTCGCCCCGATAAGACAGATTCCTAACTATGGCTACACCTTC.

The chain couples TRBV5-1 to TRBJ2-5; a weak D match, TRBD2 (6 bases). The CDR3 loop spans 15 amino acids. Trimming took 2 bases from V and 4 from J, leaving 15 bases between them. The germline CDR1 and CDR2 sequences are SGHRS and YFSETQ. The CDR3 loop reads CASSFSRGAGETQYF. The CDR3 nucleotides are TGCGCCAGCAGCTTTTCGCGGGGCGCGGGAGAGACCCAGTACTTC.

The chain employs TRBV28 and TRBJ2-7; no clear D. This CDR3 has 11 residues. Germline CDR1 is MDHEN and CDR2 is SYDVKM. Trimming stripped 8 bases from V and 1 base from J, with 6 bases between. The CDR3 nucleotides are TGTGCCAGCTCATCGTCCTACGAGCAGTACTTC. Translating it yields CASSSSYEQYF. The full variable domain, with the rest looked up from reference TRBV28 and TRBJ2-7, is DVKVTQSSRYLVKRTGEKVFLECVQDMDHENMFWYRQDPGLGLRLIYFSYDVKMKEKGDIPEGYSVSREKKERFSLILESASTNQTSMYLCASSSSYEQYFGPGTRLTVT.